Below are 25 T cell receptor beta chains sequenced from a single sample in a study of T cells in Graves' hyperthyroidism and ophthalmopathy. TCR beta CDR3 regions were amplified from RNA transcripts. TCR CDR3 underwent first-round RT-PCR with the HTBI primer set. One entry per CDR3 protein, called by TCRdb with MiXCR from the multiplex PCR reads. The repertoire holds approximately 630,000 distinct CDR3 sequences, with 15% to 20% as singletons. Source material: blood. These receptors all stem from a woman in her thirties with Graves' hyperthyroidism.

The chain joins TRBV19 to TRBJ1-5; TRBD1 is a possible D gene (6 bases). V lost 3 bases, J lost 5 bases, and 11 bases lay in between. This CDR3 has 14 amino acids. Germline CDR1 LNHDA, CDR2 SQIVND (reference sequence). The DNA for the CDR3 is TGTGCCAGTAGTATCAACCCAGGGGATCAGCCCCAGCATTTT. This encodes CASSINPGDQPQHF.

The chain is built from TRBV5-6 and TRBJ1-4, with D perhaps matching TRBD1 (6 bases). CDR3 length equals 13 residues. CDR1 is SGHDT, CDR2 YYEEEE, per germline. Between the trimmed V and J ends, which lost 0 bases and 8 bases, there was a span of 8 bases. Written as DNA, the CDR3 is TGTGCCAGCAGCTTGGGGGGGCGCGAAAAACTGTTTTTT. Its translation is CASSLGGREKLFF.

The CDR3 region is CSASYSFTEAFF. Written as DNA, the CDR3 is TGCAGTGCTAGTTACTCTTTCACTGAAGCTTTCTTT. The rearrangement links TRBV20-1 to TRBJ1-1; no firm D call. The germline gives CDR1 DFQATT, CDR2 SNEGSKA (reference sequence). Deletions cut 3 bases from V and 4 bases from J, with 9 bases between. The CDR3 length is 12 residues.

Comment on this clonotype: A much more abundant neighbour one base away suggests this may be a read error. The chain employs TRBV12-5 and TRBJ2-4, with TRBD2 matching over 11 bases. J was trimmed by 8 bases and V by 6 bases; bases with no gene match: 15. Germline-derived CDR1 and CDR2 are LGHNT and FRNRAP. This CDR3 region has 17 residues. This CDR3 is CASGWAGTSGGGDIQYF. The DNA for the CDR3 is TGTGCTAGTGGCTGGGCCGGGACTAGCGGAGGGGGGGACATTCAGTACTTC. The full variable domain, in which reference TRBV12-5 and TRBJ2-4 provide the parts outside the CDR3, is DARVTQTPRHKVTEMGQEVTMRCQPILGHNTVFWYRQTMMQGLELLAYFRNRAPLDDSGMPKDRFSAEMPDATLATLKIQPSEPRDSAVYFCASGWAGTSGGGDIQYFGAGTRLSVL.

This clonotype was detected ten times or more. This chain connects TRBV7-2 to TRBJ2-3; TRBD2 matches 9 bases. CDR3 length: 18 residues. The ends lost 1 base at V and 2 bases at J; junction bases unmatched: 10. Germline V lookup: CDR1 SGHTA, CDR2 FQGNSA. The CDR3: CASSLVRGTSRFTDTQYF. The CDR3 DNA follows: TGTGCCAGCAGCTTAGTTAGGGGGACTAGCAGATTCACAGATACGCAGTATTTT.

This clonotype was seen at least ten times. The chain uses TRBV27 and TRBJ2-7; tentative D call: TRBD1 (7 bases). This CDR3 has 14 residues. Deletions cut 4 bases from V and 2 bases from J, with 12 bases between. Looked up from germline, CDR1 is MNHEY and CDR2 is SMNVEV (reference sequence). CDR3 in DNA: TGTGCCAGCAGTTGGCAGGGGGGTCCCTACGAGCAGTACTTC. It specifies CASSWQGGPYEQYF.

This clonotype was observed at least ten times. The chain combines TRBV28 with TRBJ1-2, with 9 bases lining up with TRBD1. Germline CDR1 is MDHEN and CDR2 is SYDVKM. The CDR3 loop spans 14 amino acids. V was clipped by 3 bases and J by 2 bases; unmatched bases: 1. Here the CDR3 reads CASSFGQGNYGYTF. CDR3 DNA: TGTGCCAGCAGTTTTGGACAGGGGAACTATGGCTACACCTTC.

The chain employs TRBV7-9 and TRBJ2-4; D might be TRBD1 or TRBD2, each matching 5 bases. The J call may be wrong; the DNA end is better matched by TRBJ2-1. The germline gives CDR1 SEHNR, CDR2 FQNEAQ (reference sequence). This CDR3 contains 13 residues. CDR3 in amino acids: CASSLDRDGHQFF. DNA for the CDR3: TGTGCCAGCAGCTTAGACCGGGACGGCCATCAGTTCTTC.

This rearrangement joins TRBV7-9 to TRBJ2-7; D gene ambiguous. V lost 5 bases and J lost 3, with 11 bases in between. Germline assignment: CDR1 SEHNR and CDR2 FQNEAQ (reference sequence). This CDR3 has 13 residues. CDR3 in DNA: TGTGCCAGCAGCCTGCAGAGAAGCTACGAGCAGTACTTC. This codes for CASSLQRSYEQYF.

The CDR3 protein is CASSPQRTGRRANEKLFF. CDR3 nucleotide sequence: TGTGCCAGCAGTCCTCAACGAACAGGGAGGCGAGCTAATGAAAAACTGTTTTTT. This chain joins TRBV6-1 and TRBJ1-4; weak D call: TRBD1 (6 bases). CDR1 MNHNS and CDR2 SASEGT come from the germline V gene. Trimming took off 5 bases at V and 3 bases at J, with 22 bases between the two ends. The CDR3 runs to 18 residues.

This clonotype was observed a handful of times. The chain combines TRBV15 with TRBJ2-7; 7 nucleotides align to TRBD1. V lost 3 bases and J lost 6; bases outside the gene matches: 8. This CDR3 spans 14 amino acids. Germline V gene data show CDR1 as LNHNV and CDR2 as YYDKDF (reference sequence). CDR3 region: CATSRRQGPREQYF. In nucleotides, the CDR3 is TGTGCCACCAGCAGGAGACAGGGCCCACGCGAGCAGTACTTC.

J is TRBJ2-7 and V is TRBV7-6; 8 nucleotides line up with TRBD2. Looked up from germline, CDR1 is SGHVS and CDR2 is FNYEAQ. The CDR3 is made up of 12 amino acids. V shed 5 bases and J 6 bases; nucleotides not matched to a gene: 3. The CDR3 protein is CASSDTSGEQYF. CDR3 nucleotide sequence: TGTGCCAGCAGCGACACTAGCGGCGAGCAGTACTTC.

This clonotype turned up a few times. This chain uses TRBV28 with TRBJ2-5, with D uncertain. The CDR3 has 10 amino acids. In germline, CDR1 is MDHEN, CDR2 SYDVKM. The V end was cut by 6 bases, the J end by 4 bases, with 3 bases between. The CDR3 DNA reads as TGTGCCAGCAGCAGAGAGACCCAGTACTTC. It translates to CASSRETQYF.

This clonotype was counted between two and nine times. This chain connects TRBV11-3 to TRBJ2-1; TRBD2 matches at 9 bases. Trimming removed 5 bases from V and 2 bases from J; junction bases left unmatched: 10. Germline V lookup: CDR1 SGHNT, CDR2 YENEEA. CDR3 length equals 17 residues. The CDR3 coding sequence is TGTGCCAGCAGCAAGCGGGAGGCCAACTACCCCTACAATGAGCAGTTCTTC. Protein: CASSKREANYPYNEQFF. Looking up the rest from reference TRBV11-3 and TRBJ2-1 gives the full variable domain: EAGVVQSPRYKIIEKKQPVAFWCNPISGHNTLYWYLQNLGQGPELLIRYENEEAVDDSQLPKDRFSAERLKGVDSTLKIQPAELGDSAVYLCASSKREANYPYNEQFFGPGTRLTVL.

This clonotype was recorded at least ten times. The chain recombines TRBV28 with TRBJ2-1, with D perhaps matching TRBD2 (5 bases). The CDR3 is 12 amino acids. Trimming removed 3 bases from V and 8 bases from J, with 8 bases in between. Germline assignment: CDR1 MDHEN and CDR2 SYDVKM. The CDR3 DNA reads as TGTGCCAGCAGTTTGAGCGGTTATGAGCAGTTCTTC. Its protein is CASSLSGYEQFF.

For this clonotype: This clone may be a read error of a much larger clone one base away. The chain joins TRBV29-1 to TRBJ2-5, with 9 positions matching TRBD2. Germline CDR1 SQVTM, CDR2 ANQGSEA. The length of the CDR3 is 14 residues. The chain's CDR3 is CSAGGGRGEETLYF. As DNA, the CDR3 is TGCAGCGCTGGGGGCGGGAGGGGGGAAGAGACCCTGTACTTC.

The chain employs TRBV5-6 and TRBJ2-3; D is undetermined. In germline, CDR1 is SGHDT, CDR2 YYEEEE. This CDR3 has 14 residues. V was clipped by 1 base and J by 5 bases, with 11 bases between them. For the CDR3, the DNA is TGTGCCAGCAGCTTGTACTCGACGGTAGATACGCAGTATTTT. Translated: CASSLYSTVDTQYF.

This clonotype was detected many times. The rearrangement links TRBV28 to TRBJ2-5; 11 bases agree with TRBD2. The CDR3 spans 13 residues. Looked up from germline, CDR1 is MDHEN and CDR2 is SYDVKM. V lost 6 bases to trimming and J lost 4 bases; unmatched junction nucleotides: 1. DNA of the CDR3: TGTGCCAGCAGGGGGACTAGCGGAGAGACCCAGTACTTC. This codes for CASRGTSGETQYF. The full variable domain, its missing parts supplied by reference TRBV28 and TRBJ2-5, is DVKVTQSSRYLVKRTGEKVFLECVQDMDHENMFWYRQDPGLGLRLIYFSYDVKMKEKGDIPEGYSVSREKKERFSLILESASTNQTSMYLCASRGTSGETQYFGPGTRLLVL.

This clonotype was observed a handful of times. This sequence joins TRBV20-1 and TRBJ2-1; 8 bases align to TRBD2. The CDR3 runs 17 residues. In germline, CDR1 is DFQATT, CDR2 SNEGSKA (reference sequence). The trim removed 1 base at V and 9 bases at J, leaving 17 bases unmatched. The CDR3 sequence is CSARVYRLGSGTSEQFF. The CDR3 DNA sequence: TGCAGTGCTAGAGTTTACAGGTTGGGTAGCGGGACTAGTGAGCAGTTCTTC.

This clonotype was seen many times. The CDR3 nucleotides read TGTGCCAGCAGCTACCCACAGAGCTCCTACGAGCAGTACTTC. Protein: CASSYPQSSYEQYF. The V call is TRBV5-8, the J call TRBJ2-7; unclear D gene. The CDR3 covers 14 residues. The V end lost 3 bases, the J end lost 0 bases, and 10 bases lay between the germline ends. CDR1 and CDR2 (germline): SGHTS, YDEGEE. Combining the CDR3 with reference TRBV5-8 and TRBJ2-7 gives the whole variable domain EAGVTQSPTHLIKTRGQQATLRCSPISGHTSVYWYQQALGLGLQFLLWYDEGEERNRGNFPPRFSGRQFPNYSSELNVNALELEDSALYLCASSYPQSSYEQYFGPGTRLTVT.

The chain is built from TRBV19 and TRBJ2-7, with D perhaps given as TRBD1 or TRBD2 (7 bases each). The V gene's germline CDR1 is LNHDA and CDR2 SQIVND (reference sequence). This CDR3 is built from 14 residues. Trimming cost V 9 bases and J 5 bases, with 20 bases left between them. CDR3 sequence (DNA): TGTGCCAGCCCGGGAGGCAGGGGGAATAACGAGCAGTACTTC. This gives the protein CASPGGRGNNEQYF.

The chain joins TRBV27 to TRBJ2-2; D not resolved. Trimming shortened V by 2 bases and J by 6 bases, and 7 bases separated the two germline ends. Germline V CDR1 and CDR2: MNHEY, SMNVEV (reference sequence). The CDR3 spans 13 residues. This chain's CDR3 is CASSLNDPGELFF. CDR3 sequence (DNA): TGTGCCAGCAGTTTAAATGACCCCGGGGAGCTGTTTTTT.

There are many counts of this clonotype. The chain combines TRBV3-1 with TRBJ2-1; 8 bases are shared with TRBD2. Germline assignment: CDR1 LGHDT and CDR2 YNNKEL (reference sequence). After removal of 0 bases from V and 14 bases from J, the junction contained 3 bases not matched to a gene. There are 12 residues in the CDR3. CDR3: CASSQDISGKFF. The CDR3 coding sequence is TGTGCCAGCAGCCAAGATATTAGCGGGAAGTTCTTC.

As DNA, the CDR3 is TGCGCCAGCAGCCGTACGCGGGGAGCGGACACAGATACGCAGTATTTT. It translates to CASSRTRGADTDTQYF. The chain employs TRBV4-3 and TRBJ2-3; possibly TRBD2 for D (6 bases). Germline CDR1 reads LGHNA; CDR2 reads YSLEER. V gave up 4 bases and J gave up 2 bases, with 16 bases separating them. The CDR3 has 16 residues.

In this sample, this clonotype turned up many times. The chain couples TRBV5-6 to TRBJ1-5, with 11 bases identical to TRBD1. V lost 1 base and J lost 10; bases outside the gene matches: 10. The germline gives CDR1 SGHDT, CDR2 YYEEEE. CDR3 size: 16 residues. The CDR3, as DNA: TGTGCCAGCAGCTTGAGGGGACAGGGGGTTCGTTCACCCCAGCATTTT. It yields the protein CASSLRGQGVRSPQHF.